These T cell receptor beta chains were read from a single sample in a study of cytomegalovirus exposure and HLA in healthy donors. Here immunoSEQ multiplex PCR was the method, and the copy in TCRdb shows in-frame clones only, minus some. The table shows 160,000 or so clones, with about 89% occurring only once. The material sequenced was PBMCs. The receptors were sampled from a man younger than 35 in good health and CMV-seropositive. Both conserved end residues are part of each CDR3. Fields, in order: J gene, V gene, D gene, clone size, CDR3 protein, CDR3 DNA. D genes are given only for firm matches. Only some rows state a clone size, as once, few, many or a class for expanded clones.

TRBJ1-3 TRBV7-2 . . CASSLIAQGSIAGDTIYF TGTGCCAGCAGCTTAATCGCGCAGGGGAGTATCGCAGGGGACACCATATATTTT
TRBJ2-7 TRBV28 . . CASSPGSEQYF TGTGCCAGCAGTCCGGGGAGCGAGCAGTACTTC
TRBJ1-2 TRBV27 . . CASSSGTDYGYTF TGTGCCAGCAGTAGCGGGACGGATTATGGCTACACCTTC
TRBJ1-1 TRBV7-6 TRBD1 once CASSPRYDRGTEAFF TGTGCCAGCAGCCCCCGTTACGACAGGGGTACTGAAGCTTTCTTT
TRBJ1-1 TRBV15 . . CATSSRGGLNTEAFF TGTGCCACCAGCAGCCGAGGAGGGCTGAACACTGAAGCTTTCTTT
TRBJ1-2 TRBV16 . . CASSQTGNGYTF TGTGCCAGCAGCCAAACAGGGAATGGCTACACCTTC
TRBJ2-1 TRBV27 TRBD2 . CASYGLAGGPGGEQFF TGTGCCAGCTACGGACTAGCGGGAGGGCCCGGGGGTGAGCAGTTCTTC
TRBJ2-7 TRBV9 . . CASSVAAEYEQYF TGTGCCAGCAGCGTAGCCGCGGAATACGAGCAGTACTTC
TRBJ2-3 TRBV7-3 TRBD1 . CASSPGRGQGTDTQYF TGTGCCAGCAGCCCGGGCAGGGGGCAGGGGACAGATACGCAGTATTTT
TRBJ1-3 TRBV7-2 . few CASSFDGGNTIYF TGTGCCAGCAGCTTTGACGGGGGAAACACCATATATTTT
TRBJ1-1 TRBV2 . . CASRVRGTEAFF TGTGCCAGCAGAGTTCGGGGCACTGAAGCTTTCTTT
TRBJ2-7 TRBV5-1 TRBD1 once CASSFTGQGTYEQYF TGCGCCAGCAGCTTTACGGGACAGGGGACCTACGAGCAGTACTTC
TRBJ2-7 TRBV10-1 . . CASRNREWYEQYF TGCGCCAGCAGGAACAGGGAGTGGTACGAGCAGTACTTC
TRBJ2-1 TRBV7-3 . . CASSLTGGEQFF TGTGCCAGCAGCTTAACGGGGGGTGAGCAGTTCTTC
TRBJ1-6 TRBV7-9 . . CAVRLGANNSPLHF TGTGCCGTCAGGCTGGGGGCCAATAATTCACCCCTCCACTTT
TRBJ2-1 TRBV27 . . CASSLGEGHPSKRFF TGTGCCAGCAGTTTGGGTGAGGGTCACCCGAGCAAGAGGTTCTTC
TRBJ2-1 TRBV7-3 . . CASSLGGGSYNEQFF TGTGCCAGCAGCTTGGGTGGCGGCTCCTACAATGAGCAGTTCTTC
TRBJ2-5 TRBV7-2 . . CASSLGVSKETQYF TGTGCCAGCAGCTTAGGTGTTTCAAAAGAGACCCAGTACTTC
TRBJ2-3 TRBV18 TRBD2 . CASSARLLAGSTDTQYF TGTGCCAGCTCAGCACGCCTACTAGCGGGCAGCACAGATACGCAGTATTTT
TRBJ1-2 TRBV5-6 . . CASSSGLRGLNYGYTF TGTGCCAGCAGTTCGGGGTTGAGGGGGTTGAACTATGGCTACACCTTC
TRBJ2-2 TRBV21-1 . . CASTSGLGEIAKGGELFF TGTGCCAGCACCTCGGGGTTAGGTGAGATTGCAAAGGGCGGGGAGCTGTTTTTT
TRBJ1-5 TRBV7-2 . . CASTPSPAASQHF TGTGCCAGCACCCCGAGCCCGGCGGCGTCCCAGCATTTT
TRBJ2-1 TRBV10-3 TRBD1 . CAIKGGQGAHNEQFF TGTGCCATCAAAGGGGGACAGGGAGCCCACAATGAGCAGTTCTTC
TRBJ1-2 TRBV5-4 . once CASSFGTTYGYTF TGTGCCAGCAGCTTTGGGACAACCTATGGCTACACCTTC
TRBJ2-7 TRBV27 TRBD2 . CASTDGGRPYEQYF TGTGCCAGCACCGATGGCGGGAGGCCCTACGAGCAGTACTTC
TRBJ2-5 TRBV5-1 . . CASSSATRGLEETQYF TGCGCCAGCAGCTCGGCGACTAGAGGGTTGGAGGAGACCCAGTACTTC
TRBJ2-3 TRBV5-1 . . CASSLSGTRTDTQYF TGCGCCAGCAGCCTTAGCGGCACCCGCACAGATACGCAGTATTTT
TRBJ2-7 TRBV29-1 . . CSVVMGGGSYEQYF TGCAGCGTTGTAATGGGAGGGGGCTCCTACGAGCAGTACTTC
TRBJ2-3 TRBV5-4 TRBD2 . CASSLGGSSGRDTDTQYF TGTGCCAGCAGCCTCGGCGGGAGTAGCGGGAGAGACACAGATACGCAGTATTTT
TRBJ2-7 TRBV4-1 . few CASSQGRGRSYEQYF TGCGCCAGCAGCCAAGGCAGGGGAAGGTCCTACGAGCAGTACTTC
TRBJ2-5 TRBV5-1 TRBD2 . CASSGGLGETQYF TGCGCCAGCAGCGGGGGACTAGGAGAGACCCAGTACTTC
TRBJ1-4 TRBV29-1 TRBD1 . CSVVRASTDRGNEKLFF TGCAGCGTTGTGCGGGCCTCCACGGACAGGGGAAATGAAAAACTGTTTTTT
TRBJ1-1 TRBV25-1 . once CASAAPGSSSGAFF TGTGCCAGCGCTGCCCCGGGCAGCTCCTCAGGGGCTTTCTTT
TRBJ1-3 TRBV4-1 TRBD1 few CASSQAGQVSGNTIYF TGCGCCAGCAGCCAAGCGGGACAGGTCTCTGGAAACACCATATATTTT
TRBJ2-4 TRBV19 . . CASTRGWATAKNIQYF TGTGCCAGTACCCGGGGGTGGGCGACCGCCAAAAACATTCAGTACTTC
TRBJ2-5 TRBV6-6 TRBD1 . CASRYRGRQETQYF TGTGCCAGCAGGTACAGGGGCCGCCAAGAGACCCAGTACTTC
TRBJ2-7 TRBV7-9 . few CASSLGQNYEQYF TGTGCCAGCAGCTTAGGACAGAACTACGAGCAGTACTTC
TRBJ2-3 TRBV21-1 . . CASSDRDRAYGPSTDTQYF TGTGCCAGCAGCGACCGGGACAGGGCCTATGGACCTAGCACAGATACGCAGTATTTT
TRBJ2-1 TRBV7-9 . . CASSLSVWNEQFF TGTGCCAGCAGCCTATCTGTCTGGAATGAGCAGTTCTTC
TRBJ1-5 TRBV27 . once CASGSRGGNQPQHF TGTGCCAGCGGCTCCAGGGGCGGCAATCAGCCCCAGCATTTT
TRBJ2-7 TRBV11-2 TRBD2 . CASSLGAGAAYEQYF TGTGCCAGCAGCTTAGGAGCGGGAGCCGCCTACGAGCAGTACTTC
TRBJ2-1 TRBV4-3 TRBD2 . CASSQEGLAGSSYNEQFF TGCGCCAGCAGCCAAGAAGGACTAGCGGGAAGCTCCTACAATGAGCAGTTCTTC
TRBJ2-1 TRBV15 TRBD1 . CATSRVLGQGELNEQFF TGTGCCACCAGCAGAGTTTTGGGACAGGGGGAGTTGAATGAGCAGTTCTTC
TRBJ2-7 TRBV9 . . CASSVEGGNPSTEQYF TGTGCCAGCAGCGTAGAAGGAGGGAACCCTTCGACCGAGCAGTACTTC
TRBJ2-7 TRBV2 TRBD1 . CASTYKGQGLYEQYF TGTGCCAGCACCTATAAGGGACAGGGCCTTTACGAGCAGTACTTC
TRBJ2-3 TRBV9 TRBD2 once CASSSRGGRGTDTQYF TGTGCCAGCAGCTCGCGGGGGGGCCGCGGCACAGATACGCAGTATTTT
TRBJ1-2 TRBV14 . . CASSPAISYGYTF TGTGCCAGCAGCCCCGCGATTTCTTATGGCTACACCTTC
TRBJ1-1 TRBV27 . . CASRIGGGGTEAFF TGTGCCAGCAGAATTGGCGGCGGGGGGACTGAAGCTTTCTTT
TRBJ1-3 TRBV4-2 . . CASSQDPEGSGNTIYF TGTGCCAGCAGCCAAGATCCGGAGGGCTCTGGAAACACCATATATTTT
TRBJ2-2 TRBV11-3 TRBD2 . CASSLNAGGLTGELFF TGTGCCAGCAGCTTAAATGCGGGGGGTCTAACCGGGGAGCTGTTTTTT
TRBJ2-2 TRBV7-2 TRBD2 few CASSLAAGDTGELFF TGTGCCAGCAGCCTCGCAGCGGGAGACACCGGGGAGCTGTTTTTT
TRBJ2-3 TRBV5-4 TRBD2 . CASSLAGRESTDTQYF TGTGCCAGCAGCTTGGCCGGGCGGGAGAGCACAGATACGCAGTATTTT
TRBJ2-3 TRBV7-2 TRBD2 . CASSLQAGRAADTQYF TGTGCCAGCAGCTTACAAGCCGGGAGGGCGGCAGATACGCAGTATTTT
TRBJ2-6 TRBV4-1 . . CASSQDYAGVLSGANVLTF TGCGCCAGCAGCCAAGACTATGCAGGGGTCCTCTCTGGGGCCAACGTCCTGACTTTC
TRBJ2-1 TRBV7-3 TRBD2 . CASSLKAGGPPGNEQFF TGTGCCAGCAGCTTAAAGGCGGGAGGCCCCCCTGGCAATGAGCAGTTCTTC
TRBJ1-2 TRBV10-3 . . CAIRGAGYGYTF TGTGCCATCAGGGGGGCAGGCTATGGCTACACCTTC
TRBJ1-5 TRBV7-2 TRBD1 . CASSSRQGNQPQHF TGTGCCAGCAGCTCGAGACAGGGGAATCAGCCCCAGCATTTT